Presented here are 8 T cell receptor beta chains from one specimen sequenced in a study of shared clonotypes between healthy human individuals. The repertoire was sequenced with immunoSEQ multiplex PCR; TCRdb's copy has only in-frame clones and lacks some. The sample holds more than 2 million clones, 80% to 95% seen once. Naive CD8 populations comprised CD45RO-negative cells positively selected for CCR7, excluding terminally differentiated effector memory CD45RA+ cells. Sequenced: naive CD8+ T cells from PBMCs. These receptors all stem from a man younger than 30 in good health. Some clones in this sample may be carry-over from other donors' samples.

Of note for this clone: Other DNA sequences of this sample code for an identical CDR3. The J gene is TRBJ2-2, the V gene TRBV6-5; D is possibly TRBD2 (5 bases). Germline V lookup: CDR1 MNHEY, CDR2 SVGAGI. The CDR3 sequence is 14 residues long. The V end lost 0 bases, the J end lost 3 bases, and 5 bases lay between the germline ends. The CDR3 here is CASSYSGDTGELFF. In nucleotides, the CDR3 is TGTGCCAGCAGTTACTCGGGAGACACCGGGGAGCTGTTTTTT.

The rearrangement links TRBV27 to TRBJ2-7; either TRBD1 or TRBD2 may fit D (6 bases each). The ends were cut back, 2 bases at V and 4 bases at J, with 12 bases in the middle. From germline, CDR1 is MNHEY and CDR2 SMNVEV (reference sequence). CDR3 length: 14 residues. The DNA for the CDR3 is TGTGCCAGCAGTTTAAGGGGGGAAATGTACGAGCAGTACTTC. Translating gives CASSLRGEMYEQYF.

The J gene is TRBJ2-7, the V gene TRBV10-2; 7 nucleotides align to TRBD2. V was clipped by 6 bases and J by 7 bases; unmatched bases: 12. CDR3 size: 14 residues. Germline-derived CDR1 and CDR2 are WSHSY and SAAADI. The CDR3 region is CASRAPGLSSEQYF. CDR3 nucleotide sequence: TGCGCCAGCAGGGCACCGGGACTATCGAGTGAGCAGTACTTC.

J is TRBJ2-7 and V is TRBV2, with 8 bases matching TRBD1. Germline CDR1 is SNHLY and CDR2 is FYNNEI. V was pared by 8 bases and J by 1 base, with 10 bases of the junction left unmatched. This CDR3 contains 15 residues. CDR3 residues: CASARGWDRSYEQYF. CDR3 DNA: TGTGCCAGCGCGAGGGGGTGGGACAGGTCCTACGAGCAGTACTTC.

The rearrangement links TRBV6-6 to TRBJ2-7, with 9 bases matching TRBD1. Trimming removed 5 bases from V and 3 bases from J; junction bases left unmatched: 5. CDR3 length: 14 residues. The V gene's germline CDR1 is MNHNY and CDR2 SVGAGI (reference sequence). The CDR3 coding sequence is TGTGCCAGCAGTAGGACAGGGGCTTTCTACGAGCAGTACTTC. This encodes CASSRTGAFYEQYF.

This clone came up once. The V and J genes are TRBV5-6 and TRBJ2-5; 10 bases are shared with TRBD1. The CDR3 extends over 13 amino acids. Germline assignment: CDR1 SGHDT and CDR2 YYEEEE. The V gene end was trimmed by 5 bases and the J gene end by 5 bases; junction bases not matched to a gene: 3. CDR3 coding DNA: TGTGCCAGCAGATGGGGACAGGGGGAGACCCAGTACTTC. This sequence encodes CASRWGQGETQYF.

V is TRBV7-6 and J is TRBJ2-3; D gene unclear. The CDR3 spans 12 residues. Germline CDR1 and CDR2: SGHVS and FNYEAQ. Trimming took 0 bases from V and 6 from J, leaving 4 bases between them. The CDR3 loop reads CASSLAWDTQYF. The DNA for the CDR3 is TGTGCCAGCAGCTTAGCGTGGGATACGCAGTATTTT.

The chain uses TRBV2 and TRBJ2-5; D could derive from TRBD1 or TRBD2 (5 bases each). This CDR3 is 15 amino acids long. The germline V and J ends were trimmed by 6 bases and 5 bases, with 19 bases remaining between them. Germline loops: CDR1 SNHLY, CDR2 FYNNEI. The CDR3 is CASRMGPTTGETQYF. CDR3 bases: TGTGCCAGCAGGATGGGACCGACCACTGGGGAGACCCAGTACTTC.